The clone carrying this T cell receptor (beta chain) occurred once. Its antigen is as yet unknown. An end of the junction differs from the germline gene, which may be a read error. The data are from a study of blood T cells in healthy people across ages. In the study overall: T cells yielded about one barcoded beta molecule per two cells through template switching. Findings and limits, study-wide: Expanded clonotype changes were possibly confounded by unknown donor CMV status.

The length of the CDR3 is 14 residues. Germline V CDR1 and CDR2: SGHRS, YFSETQ. The authors ran a second PCR of roughly 6 to 12 cycles using a sample-barcoded 5' primer and a J-beta primer mix. Sequencing recovered at least 2.5 million CDR3-containing paired-end reads from each sample. TCRdb reprocessed the 5' RACE reads via MiXCR and lists one record per CDR3 protein. The sample holds 650,000 to 1,000,000 distinct CDR3 sequences, around half seen once. The receptor's source is a man older than 75 in good health. The rearrangement links TRBV5-1 to TRBJ1-1; tentatively, D is TRBD1 (5 bases). Sequenced: blood. CDR3 sequence reads: CANSLDGGTTEAFF. In DNA, the CDR3 is TGCGCCAACAGCTTGGACGGCGGGACCACTGAAGCTTTCTTT.